This T cell receptor beta chain was sequenced in a study of shared clonotypes between healthy human individuals. Whole-study results and caveats: Estimated clonotype richness was generally higher in naive than memory subsets.

The naive CD8 subset, CD45RO-negative cells positively selected for CCR7, excluded terminally differentiated effector memory CD45RA+ cells. Every one of the donors was a Caucasian adult that lived in Nashville, Tennessee. The repertoire was sequenced with immunoSEQ multiplex PCR; TCRdb's copy has only in-frame clones and lacks some. The sample carries hundreds of thousands of clones, 90% to 95% recorded once. This CDR3 region has 14 residues. Trimming left V 5 bases short and J 6 bases short, with 17 bases between. Germline values: CDR1 SQVTM, CDR2 ANQGSEA. Points on this clone: The target antigen is unknown.

This chain connects TRBV29-1 to TRBJ2-1; D might be TRBD1 (6 bases). The sequenced sample consisted of naive CD8+ T cells sorted from blood. The receptor's source is a man aged 30-40 years in good health. In nucleotides, the CDR3 is TGCAGCGTTTATTTGGCAGGGGTGGGCAATGAGCAGTTCTTC. Its translation is CSVYLAGVGNEQFF.